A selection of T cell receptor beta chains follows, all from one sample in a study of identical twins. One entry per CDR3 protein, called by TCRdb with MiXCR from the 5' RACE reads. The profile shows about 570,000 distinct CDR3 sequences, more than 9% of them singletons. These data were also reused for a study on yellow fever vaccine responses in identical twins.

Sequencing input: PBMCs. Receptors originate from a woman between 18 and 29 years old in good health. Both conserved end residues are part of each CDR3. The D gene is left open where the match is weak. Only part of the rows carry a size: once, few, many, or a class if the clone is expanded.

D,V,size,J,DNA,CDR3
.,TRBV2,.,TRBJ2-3,TGTGCCGCGGGCCTATCGGACCTCACAGATACGCAGTATTTT,CAAGLSDLTDTQYF
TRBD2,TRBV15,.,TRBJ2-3,TGTGCCACCAGCAGAGGTCTAGCGGGGGGACCTAGCACAGATACGCAGTATTTT,CATSRGLAGGPSTDTQYF
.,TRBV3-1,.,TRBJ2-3,TGTGCCAGCAGCCAGCCACCCTCTTGGAGGCCAGATACGCAGTATTTT,CASSQPPSWRPDTQYF
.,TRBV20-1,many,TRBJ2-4,TGCAGTGCTAGAGAGAGGGTGGGTCCCAACATTCAGTACTTC,CSARERVGPNIQYF
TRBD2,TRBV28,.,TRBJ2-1,TGTGCCAGCAGTTCTAGCGGGAGTCGGTGGGGCTACAATGAGCAGTTCTTC,CASSSSGSRWGYNEQFF
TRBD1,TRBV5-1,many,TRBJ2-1,TGCGCCAGCAGCCCCGACAGGGGATACAATGAGCAGTTCTTC,CASSPDRGYNEQFF
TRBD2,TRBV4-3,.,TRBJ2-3,TGCGCCAGCAGCCCTAGCGGGAGTGTGACAGATACGCAGTATTTT,CASSPSGSVTDTQYF
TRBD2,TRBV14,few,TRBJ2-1,TGTGCCAGCAGCCAAGTCGCGGGAGGGCCCTACAATGAGCAGTTCTTC,CASSQVAGGPYNEQFF
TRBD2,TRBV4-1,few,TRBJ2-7,TGCGCCAGCAGCCAAGGGTTCGGGACTAGTCGTGACGAGCAGTACTTC,CASSQGFGTSRDEQYF
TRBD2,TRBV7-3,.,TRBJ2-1,TGTGCCAGCAGCTTAGGGCTAGCGGGGGGAACGAATGAGCAGTTCTTC,CASSLGLAGGTNEQFF
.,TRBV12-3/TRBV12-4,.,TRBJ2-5,TGTGCCAGCAGTGCGGGTATGGGGGGCGCAGCCCAAGAGACCCAGTACTTC,CASSAGMGGAAQETQYF
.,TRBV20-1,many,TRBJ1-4,TGCAGTGCGAGGGACGGGGCTAATGAAAAACTGTTTTTT,CSARDGANEKLFF
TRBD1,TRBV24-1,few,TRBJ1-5,TGTGCCACCAGTGACCCCGGGACAGGGGGCAATCAGCCCCAGCATTTT,CATSDPGTGGNQPQHF
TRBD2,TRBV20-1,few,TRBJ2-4,TGCAGTGCTAGACATAGCGGGAGAGCCAAAAACATTCAGTACTTC,CSARHSGRAKNIQYF
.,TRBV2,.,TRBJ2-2,TGTGCCAGCAGTGAATGGGGTAACGGGGAGCTGTTTTTT,CASSEWGNGELFF
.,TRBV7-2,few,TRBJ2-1,TGTGCCAGCAGCATAACTCTCCTTTTTGAGCAGTTCTTC,CASSITLLFEQFF
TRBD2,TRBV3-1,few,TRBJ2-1,TGTGCCAGCAGCCAAGGGGCCCTAGCGGCCAGCGGTCACAATGAGCAGTTCTTC,CASSQGALAASGHNEQFF
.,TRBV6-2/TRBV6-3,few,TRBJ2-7,TGTGCCAGCAGTTACTCCGACTTGAACTACGAGCAGTACTTC,CASSYSDLNYEQYF
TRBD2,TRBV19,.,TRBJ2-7,TGTGCCAGTAGCGCCGGAGACGGGAGGGCCCCGTACGAGCAGTACTTC,CASSAGDGRAPYEQYF
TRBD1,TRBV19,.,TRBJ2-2,TGTGCCAGTAAACCCGGACAGGGGAAGGCCGGGGAGCTGTTTTTT,CASKPGQGKAGELFF
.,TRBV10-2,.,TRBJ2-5,TGCGCCAGCAGCGCACTTCGGGGCCAGTACTTC,CASSALRGQYF
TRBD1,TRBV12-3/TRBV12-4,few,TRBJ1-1,TGTGCCAGCAGCCCCCCGGACAGGTTGAACACTGAAGCTTTCTTT,CASSPPDRLNTEAFF
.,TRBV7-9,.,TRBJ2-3,TGTGCCAGCAGCGGTGACACGGTTTATCAGGGTACGCAGTATTTT,CASSGDTVYQGTQYF
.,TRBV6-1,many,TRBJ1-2,TGTGCCAGCGGGATACGAGGGGACTATGGCTACACCTTC,CASGIRGDYGYTF